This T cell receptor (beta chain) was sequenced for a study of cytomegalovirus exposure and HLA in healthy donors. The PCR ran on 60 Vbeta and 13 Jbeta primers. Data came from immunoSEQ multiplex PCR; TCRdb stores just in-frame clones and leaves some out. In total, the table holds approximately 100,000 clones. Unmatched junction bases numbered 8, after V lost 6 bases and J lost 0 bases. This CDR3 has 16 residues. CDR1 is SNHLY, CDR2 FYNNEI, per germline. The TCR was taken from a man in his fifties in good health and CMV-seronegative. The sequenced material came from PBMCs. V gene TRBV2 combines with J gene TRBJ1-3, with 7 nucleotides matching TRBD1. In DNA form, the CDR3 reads TGTGCCAGCAGGTCAGGACAGGCCCGCTCTGGAAACACCATATATTTT. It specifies CASRSGQARSGNTIYF.